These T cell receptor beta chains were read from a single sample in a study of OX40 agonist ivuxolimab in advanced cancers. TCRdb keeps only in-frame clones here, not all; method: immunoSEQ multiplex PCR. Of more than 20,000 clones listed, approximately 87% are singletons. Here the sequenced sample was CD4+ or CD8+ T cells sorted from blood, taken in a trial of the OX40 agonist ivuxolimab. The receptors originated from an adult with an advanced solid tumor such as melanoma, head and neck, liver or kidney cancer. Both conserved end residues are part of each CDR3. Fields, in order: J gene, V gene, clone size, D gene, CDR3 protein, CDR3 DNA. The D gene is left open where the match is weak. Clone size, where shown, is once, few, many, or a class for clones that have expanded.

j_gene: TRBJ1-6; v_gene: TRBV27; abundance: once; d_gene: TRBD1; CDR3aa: CASRAATGDNSPLHF; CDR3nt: TGTGCCAGCAGGGCCGCGACAGGGGATAATTCACCCCTCCACTTT
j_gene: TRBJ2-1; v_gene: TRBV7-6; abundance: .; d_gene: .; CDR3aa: CASSYLQGRYNEQFF; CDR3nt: TGTGCCAGCAGCTATCTCCAGGGGCGATACAATGAGCAGTTCTTC
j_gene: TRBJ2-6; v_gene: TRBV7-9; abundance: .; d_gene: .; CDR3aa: CASSLVIGANVLTF; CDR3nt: TGTGCCAGCAGCTTAGTGATCGGGGCCAACGTCCTGACTTTC
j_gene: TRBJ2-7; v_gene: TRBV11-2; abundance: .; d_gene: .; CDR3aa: CASSSGDYEQYF; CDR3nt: TGTGCCAGCAGTTCAGGGGACTACGAGCAGTACTTC
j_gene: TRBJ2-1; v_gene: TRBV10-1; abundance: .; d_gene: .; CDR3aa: CASSESIFEQFF; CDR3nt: TGCGCCAGCAGTGAGTCAATTTTTGAGCAGTTCTTC
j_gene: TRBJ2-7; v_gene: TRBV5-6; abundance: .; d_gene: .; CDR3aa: CASSPTGETRRSYEQYF; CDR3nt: TGTGCCAGCAGCCCCACGGGGGAAACCCGCAGGAGCTACGAGCAGTACTTC
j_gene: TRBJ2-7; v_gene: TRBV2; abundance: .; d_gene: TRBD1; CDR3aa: CASSDPGQGTYEQYF; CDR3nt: TGTGCCAGCAGTGATCCGGGACAGGGAACCTACGAGCAGTACTTC
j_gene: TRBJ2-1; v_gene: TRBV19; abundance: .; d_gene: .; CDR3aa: CASSINPGGYNEQFF; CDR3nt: TGTGCCAGTAGTATAAACCCCGGCGGGTACAATGAGCAGTTCTTC
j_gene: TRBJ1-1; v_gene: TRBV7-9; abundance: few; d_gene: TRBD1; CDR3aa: CASSLPRTGGNTEAFF; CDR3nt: TGTGCCAGCAGCTTACCCCGGACAGGAGGGAACACTGAAGCTTTCTTT
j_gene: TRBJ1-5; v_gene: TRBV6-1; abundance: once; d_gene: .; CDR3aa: CASRFLGGSNQPQHF; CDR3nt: TGTGCCAGCAGATTCTTGGGGGGTAGCAATCAGCCCCAGCATTTT
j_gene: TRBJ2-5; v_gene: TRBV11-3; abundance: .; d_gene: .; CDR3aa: CASSAGDSGSQYF; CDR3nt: TGTGCCAGCAGCGCCGGGGACTCCGGGAGCCAGTACTTC
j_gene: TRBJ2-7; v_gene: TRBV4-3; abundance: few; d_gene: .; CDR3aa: CASSQDLGETYEQYF; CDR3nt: TGCGCCAGCAGCCAAGATCTAGGGGAGACCTACGAGCAGTACTTC
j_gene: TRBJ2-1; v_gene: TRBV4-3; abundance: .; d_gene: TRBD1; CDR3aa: CASSQEDRGLSNEQFF; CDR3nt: TGCGCCAGCAGCCAAGAGGACAGGGGGCTGAGTAATGAGCAGTTCTTC
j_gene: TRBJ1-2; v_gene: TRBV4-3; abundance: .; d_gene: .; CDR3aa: CASSQDGGSFYGYTF; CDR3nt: TGCGCCAGCAGCCAAGATGGTGGCAGTTTCTATGGCTACACCTTC
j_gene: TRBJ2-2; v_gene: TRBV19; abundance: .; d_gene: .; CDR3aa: CASAVEGWNTGELFF; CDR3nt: TGTGCCAGTGCCGTCGAAGGTTGGAACACCGGGGAGCTGTTTTTT
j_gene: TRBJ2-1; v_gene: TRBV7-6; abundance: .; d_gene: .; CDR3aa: CASSQDGTIDEQFF; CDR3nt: TGTGCCAGCAGCCAGGACGGGACAATCGATGAGCAGTTCTTC
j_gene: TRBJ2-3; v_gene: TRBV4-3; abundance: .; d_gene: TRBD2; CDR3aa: CASSQDPLAGEADTQYF; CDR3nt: TGCGCCAGCAGCCAAGATCCGCTAGCGGGAGAGGCAGATACGCAGTATTTT
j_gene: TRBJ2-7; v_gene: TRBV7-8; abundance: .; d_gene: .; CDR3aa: CASSNRDQHYEQYF; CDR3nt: TGTGCCAGCAGCAACCGGGACCAACATTACGAGCAGTACTTC
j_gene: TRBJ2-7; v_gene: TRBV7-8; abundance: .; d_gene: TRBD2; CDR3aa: CASSLLGTSGSYEQYF; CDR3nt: TGTGCCAGCAGCTTACTCGGGACTAGCGGGAGTTACGAGCAGTACTTC
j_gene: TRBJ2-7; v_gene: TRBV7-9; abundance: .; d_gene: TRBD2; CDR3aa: CASSHLGFEASGRPYEQYF; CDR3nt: TGTGCCAGCAGCCACTTAGGGTTTGAGGCTAGCGGGAGGCCCTACGAGCAGTACTTC
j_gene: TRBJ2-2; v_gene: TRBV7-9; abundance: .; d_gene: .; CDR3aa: CATRTANTGELFF; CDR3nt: TGTGCTACCCGGACAGCGAACACCGGGGAGCTGTTTTTT